Listed here are 15 T cell receptor beta chains from one sample, sequenced in a study of molecular identifiers for immune sequencing clone quantification (dated by TCRdb to the late 2010s). Receptor libraries were prepared by PCR. Instrument on record: Illumina MiSeq. Through fastp at Q25 and MiXCR, TCRdb rebuilt clones from the public reads, retaining in-frame beta chains. Each CDR3 protein gets just one entry, which takes the most common genes and DNA from the rows behind it. The table for this sample lists over 35,000 distinct CDR3 sequences; roughly 18% of them were counted only once. 7.1% of the sample belongs to the ten largest clones. The sequenced sample was naive CD8+ T cells from blood, with Jurkat cell RNA spiked in. This sample's cell subset or site label indicates: FACS-sorted CD8+CD4-CCR7+CD45RA+ naive T cells. These receptors were taken from a human donor in good health. Some libraries in this study had Jurkat cell RNA spiked in.

This chain joins TRBV4-3 and TRBJ2-7, with a possible D match to TRBD1 (5 bases). This CDR3 is 13 amino acids long. Germline V gene data show CDR1 as LGHNA and CDR2 as YSLEER. V gave up 2 bases and J gave up 6 bases, with 11 bases separating them. The CDR3 nucleotides read TGCGCCAGCAGCCAACTGGTCGACAGCGAGCAGTACTTC. Translated: CASSQLVDSEQYF.

For this clonotype: A much larger clone sits a single nucleotide away, making a read error possible. The chain uses TRBV24-1 and TRBJ1-5; TRBD1 matches at 7 bases. V dropped 6 bases and J dropped 7; count of bases not matched to a gene: 11. Germline CDR1 is KGHDR and CDR2 is SFDVKD. CDR3 length: 15 residues. The CDR3 is CATSKADRVGQPQHF. CDR3 DNA: TGTGCCACCAGTAAAGCCGACAGGGTTGGCCAGCCCCAGCATTTT.

At least ten counts were recorded for this clonotype. The chain is built from TRBV3-1 and TRBJ2-2; 9 nucleotides line up with TRBD1. Germline V gene lookup returns CDR1 LGHDT and CDR2 YNNKEL (reference sequence). V lost 4 bases and J lost 3; bases outside the gene matches: 12. This CDR3 is built from 18 residues. Here the CDR3 reads CASSPGTDRGDDTGELFF. The DNA of the CDR3 is TGTGCCAGCAGCCCCGGGACTGACAGGGGGGACGACACCGGGGAGCTGTTTTTT.

The chain has TRBV28 and TRBJ2-3; 9 nucleotides align to TRBD2. CDR1 and CDR2 from the germline V gene are MDHEN and SYDVKM. The length of the CDR3 is 17 residues. The V gene end was trimmed by 7 bases and the J gene end by 4 bases; junction bases not matched to a gene: 15. CDR3 sequence reads: CASTSPAGGPLSDTQYF. CDR3 coding DNA: TGTGCCAGCACCTCCCCAGCGGGAGGCCCGTTGTCAGATACGCAGTATTTT.

This clonotype has a count of ten or more. The chain is built from TRBV3-1 and TRBJ1-1; D might be TRBD1 (5 bases). V lost 1 base and J lost 1, with 16 bases in between. Germline lookup yields CDR1 LGHDT and CDR2 YNNKEL (reference sequence). The CDR3 consists of 17 residues. This CDR3 is CASSQGDPRVWNTEAFF. Written as DNA, the CDR3 is TGTGCCAGCAGCCAAGGGGACCCCAGGGTATGGAACACTGAAGCTTTCTTT.

This clonotype came up a few times. This sequence joins TRBV28 and TRBJ2-7; possibly TRBD2 for D (6 bases). The CDR3 is 15 residues long. Germline lookup yields CDR1 MDHEN and CDR2 SYDVKM. The V gene lost 3 bases and the J gene lost 3 bases, with 15 bases spanning the gap. DNA for the CDR3: TGTGCCAGCAGTTTTCCGGGAGACCCTAACTACGAGCAGTACTTC. Amino acid sequence: CASSFPGDPNYEQYF.

The table lists this clonotype with many counts. The genes are TRBV7-9 and TRBJ2-7; 10 bases are shared with TRBD1. J lost 4 bases, V lost 5 bases, and 2 bases had no gene match. The germline V gene encodes CDR1 SEHNR and CDR2 FQNEAQ (reference sequence). The CDR3 covers 13 residues. This CDR3 is CASSGDRGYEQYF. The CDR3 DNA is TGTGCCAGCAGCGGGGACAGGGGATACGAGCAGTACTTC.

Worth noting for this clonotype: A clone one base away is much larger, so this may be a read error. The CDR3 region is CASADRRDQPQHF. In DNA, the CDR3 is TGTGCCTCCGCCGACAGGAGGGACCAGCCCCAGCATTTT. The gene calls are TRBV6-2 or TRBV6-3 and TRBJ1-5; the D gene is possibly TRBD1 (6 bases). The ends were cut back, 11 bases at V and 7 bases at J, with 18 bases in the middle. The CDR3 has 13 amino acids. The germline gives CDR1 MNHEY, CDR2 SVGEGT.

J is TRBJ2-7 and V is TRBV21-1; the D segment call TRBD1 is taken from the table without a DNA check. TRBV21-1 is a pseudogene segment. The CDR3 extends over 15 amino acids. The CDR3 is CASSKAAGPHYEQYF. CDR3 sequence (DNA): TGTGCCAGCAGCAAAGCCGCGGGACCCCACTACGAGCAGTACTTC.

This clonotype was recorded at least ten times. The gene calls are TRBV5-1 and TRBJ2-1, with D possibly matching TRBD2 (6 bases). Germline V gene lookup returns CDR1 SGHRS and CDR2 YFSETQ. CDR3 length equals 14 residues. Trimming left V 0 bases short and J 6 bases short, with 10 bases between. The CDR3 loop is CASSLVGGTNEQFF. CDR3 nucleotides: TGCGCCAGCAGCTTGGTCGGCGGGACCAATGAGCAGTTCTTC.

This clonotype was counted ten times or more. V gene TRBV4-3 combines with J gene TRBJ1-4; D possibly corresponds to TRBD1 (6 bases). The germline CDR1 and CDR2 sequences are LGHNA and YSLEER. The CDR3 loop spans 15 amino acids. V was shortened by 0 bases and J by 7 bases, with 12 bases between the two germline ends. CDR3 bases: TGCGCCAGCAGCCAAGATGGGGGAGGGGGTGAAAAACTGTTTTTT. Encoded protein: CASSQDGGGGEKLFF.

V gene TRBV28 combines with J gene TRBJ2-2; TRBD2 aligns across 9 bases. The CDR3 runs 15 residues. Germline trimming cut 5 bases from V and 2 bases from J; bases unmatched to any gene: 3. Germline V CDR1 and CDR2: MDHEN, SYDVKM. This CDR3 reads CASSPSGTNTGELFF. In DNA, the CDR3 is TGTGCCAGCAGTCCTAGCGGGACTAACACCGGGGAGCTGTTTTTT.

In its sample, this clonotype was seen a few times. The chain employs TRBV4-3 and TRBJ2-5; possible D gene TRBD1, 5 bases. The CDR3 is made up of 13 amino acids. The V end was cut by 1 base, the J end by 5 bases, with 8 bases between. In germline, CDR1 is LGHNA, CDR2 YSLEER. CDR3 amino acids: CASSQAGRETQYF. CDR3 nucleotides: TGCGCCAGCAGCCAAGCAGGGCGGGAGACCCAGTACTTC.

This clonotype was seen many times. The rearrangement joins TRBV7-9 to TRBJ1-1, with TRBD1 as a possible D gene (5 bases). V was cut by 5 bases and J by 0 bases, with 13 bases left in between. CDR1 is SEHNR and CDR2 is FQNEAQ in the germline V gene (reference sequence). The CDR3 is 15 amino acids. The CDR3 region has the DNA TGTGCCAGCAGCCCGGACATCATGGTGAACACTGAAGCTTTCTTT. This gives the protein CASSPDIMVNTEAFF.

This clonotype appeared a few times. The J gene is TRBJ2-5, the V gene TRBV21-1; the table names TRBD2, a call not compared with the DNA. TRBV21-1 counts as a pseudogene. The CDR3 length is 13 residues. As DNA, the CDR3 is TGTGCCAGCAGCAAATTGGGAGGAGAGACCCAGTACTTC. Translated: CASSKLGGETQYF.